This T cell receptor beta chain is from a study of blood T cell repertoires in COVID-19. Germline lookup yields CDR1 MDHEN and CDR2 SYDVKM. Trimming cost V 3 bases and J 4 bases; bases outside gene matches: 11. CDR3 size: 16 residues. Method: immunoSEQ multiplex PCR; TCRdb's copy keeps in-frame clones and lacks some. This sample has some 250,000 clones, with 70% to 85% found just once. Sequencing input: peripheral blood. The chain couples TRBV28 to TRBJ1-2; the match to TRBD1 covers 7 bases. The receptor was derived from a woman over 75 with acute or convalescent COVID-19. CDR3 nucleotides: TGTGCCAGCAGTTTCCACCGGCGACAGGGCACCTATGGCTACACCTTC. Its protein product is CASSFHRRQGTYGYTF.